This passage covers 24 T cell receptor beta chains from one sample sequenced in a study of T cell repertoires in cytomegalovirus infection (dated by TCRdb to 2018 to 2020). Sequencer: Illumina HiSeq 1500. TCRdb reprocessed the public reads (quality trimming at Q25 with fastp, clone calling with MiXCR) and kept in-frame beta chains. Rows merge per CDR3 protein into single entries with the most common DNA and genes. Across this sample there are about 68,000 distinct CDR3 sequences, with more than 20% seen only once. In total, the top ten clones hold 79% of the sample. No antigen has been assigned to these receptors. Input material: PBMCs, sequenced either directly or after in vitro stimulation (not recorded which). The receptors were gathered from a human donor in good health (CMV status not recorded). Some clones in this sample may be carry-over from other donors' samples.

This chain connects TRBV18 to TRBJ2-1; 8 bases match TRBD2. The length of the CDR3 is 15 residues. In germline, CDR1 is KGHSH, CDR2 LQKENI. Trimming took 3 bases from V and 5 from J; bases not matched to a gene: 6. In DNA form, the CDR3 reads TGTGCCAGCTCACCGCCAGCGGGAGCGAACAATGAGCAGTTCTTC. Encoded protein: CASSPPAGANNEQFF.

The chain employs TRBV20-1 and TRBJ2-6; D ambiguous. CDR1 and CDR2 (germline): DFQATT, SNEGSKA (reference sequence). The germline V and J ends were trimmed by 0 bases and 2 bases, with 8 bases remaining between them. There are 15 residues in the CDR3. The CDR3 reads CSARDPTAGANVLTF. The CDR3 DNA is TGCAGTGCTAGAGATCCGACGGCTGGGGCCAACGTCCTGACTTTC.

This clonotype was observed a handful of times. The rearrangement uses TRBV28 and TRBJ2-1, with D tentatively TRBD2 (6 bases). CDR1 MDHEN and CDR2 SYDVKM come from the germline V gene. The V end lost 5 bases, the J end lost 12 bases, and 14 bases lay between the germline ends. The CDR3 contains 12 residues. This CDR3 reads CASSVSEGWQFF. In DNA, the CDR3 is TGTGCCAGCAGTGTTTCGGAGGGTTGGCAGTTCTTC.

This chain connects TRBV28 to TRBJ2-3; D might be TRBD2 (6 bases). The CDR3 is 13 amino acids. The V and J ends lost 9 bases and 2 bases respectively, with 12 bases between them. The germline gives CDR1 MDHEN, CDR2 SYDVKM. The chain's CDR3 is CASSGTYTDTQYF. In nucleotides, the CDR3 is TGTGCCAGTTCCGGGACTTACACAGATACGCAGTATTTT. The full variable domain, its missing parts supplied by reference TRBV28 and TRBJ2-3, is DVKVTQSSRYLVKRTGEKVFLECVQDMDHENMFWYRQDPGLGLRLIYFSYDVKMKEKGDIPEGYSVSREKKERFSLILESASTNQTSMYLCASSGTYTDTQYFGPGTRLTVL.

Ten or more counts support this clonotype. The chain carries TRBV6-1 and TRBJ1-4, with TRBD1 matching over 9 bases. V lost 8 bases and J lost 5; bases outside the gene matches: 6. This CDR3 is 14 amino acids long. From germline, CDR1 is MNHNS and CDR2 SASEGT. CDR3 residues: CASGPGTGNEKLFF. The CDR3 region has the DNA TGTGCCAGCGGTCCCGGGACAGGGAATGAAAAACTGTTTTTT.

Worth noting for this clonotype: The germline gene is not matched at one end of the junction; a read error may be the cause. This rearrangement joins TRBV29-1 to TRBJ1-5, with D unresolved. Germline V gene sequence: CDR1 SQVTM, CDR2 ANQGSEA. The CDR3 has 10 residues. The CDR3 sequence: CSVYNQPKHF. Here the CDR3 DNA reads TGCAGCGTTTACAATCAGCCCAAGCATTTT.

The CDR3 is CASSVLGTGGFGNSPLHF. The CDR3 region has the DNA TGTGCCAGCAGTGTATTAGGGACAGGGGGCTTCGGGAATTCACCCCTCCACTTT. The chain links TRBV2 to TRBJ1-6, with 12 nucleotides matching TRBD1. The germline CDR1 and CDR2 sequences are SNHLY and FYNNEI. This CDR3 region has 18 residues. The J segment lost 7 bases and the V segment lost 4 bases, leaving 11 bases of the junction unmatched.

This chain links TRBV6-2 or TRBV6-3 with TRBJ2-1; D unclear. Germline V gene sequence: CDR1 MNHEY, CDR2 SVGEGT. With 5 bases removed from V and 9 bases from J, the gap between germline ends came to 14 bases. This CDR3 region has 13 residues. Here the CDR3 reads CASSAHRDVEQFF. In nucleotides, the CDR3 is TGTGCCAGCAGTGCCCACAGAGACGTTGAGCAGTTCTTC.

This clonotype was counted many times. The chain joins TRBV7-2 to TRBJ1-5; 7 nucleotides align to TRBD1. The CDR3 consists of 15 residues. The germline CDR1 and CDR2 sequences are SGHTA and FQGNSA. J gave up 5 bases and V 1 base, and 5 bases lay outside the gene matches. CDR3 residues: CASSLGGRGYQPQHF. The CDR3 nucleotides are TGTGCCAGCAGCTTAGGAGGCAGGGGGTATCAGCCCCAGCATTTT.

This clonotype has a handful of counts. The CDR3 spells CSAGSGGGTDTQYF. For the CDR3, the DNA is TGCAGTGCTGGGTCGGGAGGGGGTACAGATACGCAGTATTTT. The chain recombines TRBV20-1 with TRBJ2-3; TRBD2 matches at 8 bases. V was pared by 5 bases and J by 3 bases, with 7 bases of the junction left unmatched. The CDR3 totals 14 residues. Germline CDR1 DFQATT, CDR2 SNEGSKA (reference sequence).

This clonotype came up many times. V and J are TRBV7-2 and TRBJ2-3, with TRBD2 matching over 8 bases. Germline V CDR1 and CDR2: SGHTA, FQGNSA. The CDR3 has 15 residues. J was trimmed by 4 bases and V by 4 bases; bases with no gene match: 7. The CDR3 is CASSSLRGGADTQYF. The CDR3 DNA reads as TGTGCCAGCAGCTCCCTCCGGGGGGGCGCAGATACGCAGTATTTT.

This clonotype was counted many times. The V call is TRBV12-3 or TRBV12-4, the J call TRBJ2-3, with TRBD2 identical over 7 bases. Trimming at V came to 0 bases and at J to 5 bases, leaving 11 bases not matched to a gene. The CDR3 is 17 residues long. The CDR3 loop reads CASSLAGAERGIDTQYF. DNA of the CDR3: TGTGCCAGCAGTTTAGCGGGCGCCGAGCGGGGCATAGATACGCAGTATTTT.

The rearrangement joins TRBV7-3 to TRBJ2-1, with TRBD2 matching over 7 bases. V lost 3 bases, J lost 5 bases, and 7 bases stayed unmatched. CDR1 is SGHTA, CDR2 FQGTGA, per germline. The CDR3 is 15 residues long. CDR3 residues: CASSFRTSGNNEQFF. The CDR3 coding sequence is TGTGCCAGCAGCTTCAGGACTAGTGGGAACAATGAGCAGTTCTTC.

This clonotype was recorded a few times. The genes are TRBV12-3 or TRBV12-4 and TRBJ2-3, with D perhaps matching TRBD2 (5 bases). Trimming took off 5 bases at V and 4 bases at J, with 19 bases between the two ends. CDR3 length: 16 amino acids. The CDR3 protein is CASSVPPGKVSDTQYF. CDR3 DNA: TGTGCCAGCAGTGTTCCCCCCGGGAAAGTGTCAGATACGCAGTATTTT.

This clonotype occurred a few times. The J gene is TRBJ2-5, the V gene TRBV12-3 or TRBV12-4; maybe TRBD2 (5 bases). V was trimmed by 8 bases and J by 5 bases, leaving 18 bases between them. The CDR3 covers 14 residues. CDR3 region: CASAPGINRETQYF. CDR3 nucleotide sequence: TGTGCCAGCGCCCCCGGGATAAATCGGGAGACCCAGTACTTC.

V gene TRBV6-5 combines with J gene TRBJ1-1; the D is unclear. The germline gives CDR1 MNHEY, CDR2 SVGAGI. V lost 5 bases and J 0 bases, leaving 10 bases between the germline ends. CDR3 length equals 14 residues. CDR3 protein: CASSGLSMNTEAFF. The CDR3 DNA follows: TGTGCCAGCAGTGGACTGTCTATGAACACTGAAGCTTTCTTT.

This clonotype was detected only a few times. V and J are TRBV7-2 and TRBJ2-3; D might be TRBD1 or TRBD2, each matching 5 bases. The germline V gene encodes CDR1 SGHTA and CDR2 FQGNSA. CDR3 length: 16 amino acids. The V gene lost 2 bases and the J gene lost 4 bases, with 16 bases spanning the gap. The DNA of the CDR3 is TGTGCCAGCAGCTTATGGGCTAGCCGAGGGGCAGATACGCAGTATTTT. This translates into CASSLWASRGADTQYF.

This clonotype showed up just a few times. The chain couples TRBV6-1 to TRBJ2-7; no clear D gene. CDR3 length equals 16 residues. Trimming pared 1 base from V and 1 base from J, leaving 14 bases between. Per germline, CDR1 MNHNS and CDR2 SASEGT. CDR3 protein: CASSEEKVIISYEQYV. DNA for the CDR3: TGTGCCAGCAGTGAAGAGAAGGTGATCATATCCTACGAGCAGTACGTC.

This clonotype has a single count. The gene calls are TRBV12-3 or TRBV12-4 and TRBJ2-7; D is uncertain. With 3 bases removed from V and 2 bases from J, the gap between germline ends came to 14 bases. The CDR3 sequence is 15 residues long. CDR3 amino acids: CASSFLGFPTYEQYF. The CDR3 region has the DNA TGTGCCAGCAGTTTTCTCGGCTTCCCTACCTACGAGCAGTACTTC.

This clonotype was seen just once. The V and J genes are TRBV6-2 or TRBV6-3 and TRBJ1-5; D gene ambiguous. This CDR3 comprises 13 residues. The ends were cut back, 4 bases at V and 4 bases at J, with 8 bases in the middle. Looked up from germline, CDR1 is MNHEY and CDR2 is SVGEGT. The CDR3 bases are TGTGCCAGCAGTTCGGTCCAGAATCAGCCCCAGCATTTT. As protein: CASSSVQNQPQHF.

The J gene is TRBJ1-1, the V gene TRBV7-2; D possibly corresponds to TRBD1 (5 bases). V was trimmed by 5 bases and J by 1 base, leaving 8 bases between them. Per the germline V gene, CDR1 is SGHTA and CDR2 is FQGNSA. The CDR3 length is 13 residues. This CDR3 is CASSQDRNTEAFF. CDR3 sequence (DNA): TGTGCCAGCAGCCAAGACAGGAACACTGAAGCTTTCTTT.

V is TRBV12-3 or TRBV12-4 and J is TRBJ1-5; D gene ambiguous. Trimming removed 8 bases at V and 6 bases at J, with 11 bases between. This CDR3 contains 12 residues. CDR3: CASSYRGQPQHF. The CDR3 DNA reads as TGTGCCAGCTCCTATCGGGGTCAGCCCCAGCATTTT.

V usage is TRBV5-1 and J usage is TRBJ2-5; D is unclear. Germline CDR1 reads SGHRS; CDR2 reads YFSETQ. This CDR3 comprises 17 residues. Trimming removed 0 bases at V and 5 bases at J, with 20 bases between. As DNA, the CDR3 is TGCGCCAGCAGCTTGGGGTCTGGGATGCGGTCCACGGAGACCCAGTACTTC. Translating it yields CASSLGSGMRSTETQYF.

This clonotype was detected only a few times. CDR3 protein: CASSTLTGAEAFF. The CDR3 DNA reads as TGTGCCAGCAGTACTTTGACAGGGGCTGAAGCTTTCTTT. The genes are TRBV6-2 or TRBV6-3 and TRBJ1-1, with 8 bases aligning to TRBD1. With 5 bases clipped from V and 6 bases from J, the junction kept 5 bases outside the gene matches. CDR1 MNHEY and CDR2 SVGEGT come from the germline V gene. The CDR3 loop spans 13 amino acids.